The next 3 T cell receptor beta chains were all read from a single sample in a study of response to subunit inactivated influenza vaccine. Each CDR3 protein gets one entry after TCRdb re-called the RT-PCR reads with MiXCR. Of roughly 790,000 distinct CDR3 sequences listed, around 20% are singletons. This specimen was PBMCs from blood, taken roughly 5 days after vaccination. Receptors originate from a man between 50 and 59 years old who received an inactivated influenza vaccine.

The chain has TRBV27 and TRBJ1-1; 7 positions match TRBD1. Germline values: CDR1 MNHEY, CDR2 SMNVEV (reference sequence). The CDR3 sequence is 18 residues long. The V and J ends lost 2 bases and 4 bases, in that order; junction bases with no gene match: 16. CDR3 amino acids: CASSLNRGRNIAGTEAFF. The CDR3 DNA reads TGTGCCAGCAGTTTAAACAGGGGTCGCAATATCGCAGGCACTGAAGCTTTCTTT.

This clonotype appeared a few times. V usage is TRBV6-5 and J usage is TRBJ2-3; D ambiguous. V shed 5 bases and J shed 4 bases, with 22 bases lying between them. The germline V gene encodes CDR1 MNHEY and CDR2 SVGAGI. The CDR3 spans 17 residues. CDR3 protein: CASSPTLVAWSPDTQYF. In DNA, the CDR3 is TGTGCCAGCAGTCCTACTCTGGTGGCATGGAGCCCAGATACGCAGTATTTT.

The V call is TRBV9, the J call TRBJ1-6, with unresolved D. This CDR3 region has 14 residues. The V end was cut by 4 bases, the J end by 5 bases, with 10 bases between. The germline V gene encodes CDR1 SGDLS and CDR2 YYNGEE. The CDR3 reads CASSSGVDNSPLHF. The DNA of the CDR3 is TGTGCCAGCAGCTCGGGCGTGGATAATTCACCCCTCCACTTT.